The 3 T cell receptor beta chains in this list originate from one sample, sequenced in a study of OX40 agonist ivuxolimab in advanced cancers. The library relied on the immunoSEQ multiplex PCR assay. Imported from immuneACCESS, the table was reduced by TCRdb to in-frame sequences with V and J called. These copies leave out some clones; in studies compared against another copy, an unresolved V gene accounts for under half, and the cause of the remainder is not known. Across this sample there are some 77,000 clones, with more than 80% seen only once. Clones ranked in the top ten supply approximately 2.2% of the sample. Sequenced here: CD4+ or CD8+ T cells sorted from blood, sampled in a trial of the OX40 agonist ivuxolimab. The source is an adult with an advanced solid tumor such as melanoma, head and neck, liver or kidney cancer.

The chain carries TRBV18 and TRBJ2-3; TRBD2 aligns across 9 bases. Germline loops: CDR1 KGHSH, CDR2 LQKENI. The CDR3 contains 17 residues. Trimming took 1 base from V and 5 from J; bases not matched to a gene: 10. The CDR3 sequence is CASSPLRTSVWEDTQYF. The CDR3 nucleotides are TGTGCCAGCTCACCACTCCGGACTAGCGTCTGGGAAGATACGCAGTATTTT.

This clone was found once. The DNA of the CDR3 is TGCGCCAGCAGCCAAGGGGCAGCCCTCTACGAGCAGTACTTC. It is translated as CASSQGAALYEQYF. The rearrangement links TRBV4-1 to TRBJ2-7; no definite D call. CDR3 length: 14 amino acids. V was pared by 1 base and J by 3 bases, with 10 bases between. CDR1 and CDR2 (germline): MGHRA, YSYEKL.

The J gene is TRBJ2-4, the V gene TRBV5-1; 7 bases match TRBD1. The CDR3 consists of 14 residues. The trim removed 0 bases at V and 15 bases at J, leaving 12 bases unmatched. The V gene's germline CDR1 is SGHRS and CDR2 YFSETQ. CDR3 coding DNA: TGCGCCAGCAGCTTGGAGACAGGGTCGGAATTTTGGTACTTC. This gives the protein CASSLETGSEFWYF.